Listed below are T cell receptor beta chains from one sample, sequenced in a study of blood T cell repertoires in COVID-19. Repertoires were generated with immunoSEQ multiplex PCR, while TCRdb's copy carries only in-frame clones and drops some. Here the sample spans some 65,000 clones, 85% being singletons. The sample taken for sequencing was peripheral blood. The source is a man older than 75 with acute or convalescent COVID-19. CDR3s include the opening cysteine and the closing phenylalanine or tryptophan. Each record gives: CDR3 DNA, CDR3 protein, clone size, D gene, J gene, V gene. D genes are given only for firm matches. The size field is filled for only some rows; it gives once, few, many or a size class.

DNA: TGTGCCAGCAGCTCCGCTCTACAGTACTATAATTCACCCCTCCACTTT
CDR3: CASSSALQYYNSPLHF
size: NA
D: NA
J: TRBJ1-6
V: TRBV7-9

DNA: TGTGCCAGCAGTTACTCGGGACTCAGGGTTGAAGCTTTCTTT
CDR3: CASSYSGLRVEAFF
size: NA
D: NA
J: TRBJ1-1
V: TRBV6-5

DNA: TGTGCCAGCAACAAACAGGGCCCGAACACTGAAGCTTTCTTT
CDR3: CASNKQGPNTEAFF
size: NA
D: NA
J: TRBJ1-1
V: TRBV11-3

DNA: TGTGCCAGCAGTGAAGGAACCTTGGGCGCTTTCTTT
CDR3: CASSEGTLGAFF
size: NA
D: NA
J: TRBJ1-1
V: TRBV6-1

DNA: TGTGCCAGTAGTGCGCCGGGACAGGGGTACTATGGCTACACCTTC
CDR3: CASSAPGQGYYGYTF
size: NA
D: TRBD1
J: TRBJ1-2
V: TRBV19

DNA: TGTGCCAGCAGTTCCGGGGGTGATGAAAAACTGTTTTTT
CDR3: CASSSGGDEKLFF
size: NA
D: NA
J: TRBJ1-4
V: TRBV6-5

DNA: TGCGCCAGCAGCTTGGAAACAGGGATAAGTGGCTACACCTTC
CDR3: CASSLETGISGYTF
size: NA
D: NA
J: TRBJ1-2
V: TRBV5-1

DNA: TGTGCCAGCACCTCGACAGGTGGTGGCTACACCTTC
CDR3: CASTSTGGGYTF
size: NA
D: NA
J: TRBJ1-2
V: TRBV28

DNA: TGTGCCAGCTCACCAACAGGGGGCCCTATGAACACTGAAGCTTTCTTT
CDR3: CASSPTGGPMNTEAFF
size: once
D: TRBD1
J: TRBJ1-1
V: TRBV18

DNA: TGTGCCAGCCGGGGACAGGGCGGGGGTTCACCCCTCCACTTT
CDR3: CASRGQGGGSPLHF
size: NA
D: TRBD1
J: TRBJ1-6
V: TRBV19

DNA: TGTGCCAGTATCGGGGGACAGGGAAGTCAGCCCCAGCATTTT
CDR3: CASIGGQGSQPQHF
size: NA
D: TRBD1
J: TRBJ1-5
V: TRBV19

DNA: TGTGCCTGGAGTCACAGGGGATCCCAATCCTACAATGAGCAGTTCTTC
CDR3: CAWSHRGSQSYNEQFF
size: NA
D: TRBD1
J: TRBJ2-1
V: TRBV30

DNA: TGTGCCAGCAGTTCGACAGCGACTGGCTATGGCTACACCTTC
CDR3: CASSSTATGYGYTF
size: NA
D: NA
J: TRBJ1-2
V: TRBV27

DNA: TGTGCCAGCAGCCCCGGCCAGGGGACAGGGGGTGCGGACATTCAGTACTTC
CDR3: CASSPGQGTGGADIQYF
size: NA
D: TRBD1
J: TRBJ2-4
V: TRBV11-3

DNA: TGTGCCAGCAGTGGACAGTGGGAGACCCAGTACTTC
CDR3: CASSGQWETQYF
size: NA
D: NA
J: TRBJ2-5
V: TRBV2

DNA: TGTGCCAGCAGCGTAGGGACAGCAACTAATGAAAAACTGTTTTTT
CDR3: CASSVGTATNEKLFF
size: few
D: NA
J: TRBJ1-4
V: TRBV9

DNA: TGTGCCAGCAGAACCGGGACTAGCGGGTTGTACAATGAGCAGTTCTTC
CDR3: CASRTGTSGLYNEQFF
size: NA
D: TRBD2
J: TRBJ2-1
V: TRBV4-2

DNA: TGTGCCAGCAGCTTAGTGCGGACTGAAGCTTTCTTT
CDR3: CASSLVRTEAFF
size: few
D: NA
J: TRBJ1-1
V: TRBV11-2

DNA: TGTGCCACCAGTGATTTGAGGGGTAGCAAGAACACCGGGGAGCTGTTTTTT
CDR3: CATSDLRGSKNTGELFF
size: NA
D: NA
J: TRBJ2-2
V: TRBV24-1

DNA: TGTGCCAGCTCACCAGCCATAAGCGATATTGGGCCCCAGCATTTT
CDR3: CASSPAISDIGPQHF
size: NA
D: NA
J: TRBJ1-5
V: TRBV18

DNA: TGTGCCAGCAGTGACGGGACAGGGACACGGGAGACCCAGTACTTC
CDR3: CASSDGTGTRETQYF
size: NA
D: TRBD1
J: TRBJ2-5
V: TRBV9

DNA: TGTGCCAGTACCAACGGACGGGGAGCTAACTATGGCTACACCTTC
CDR3: CASTNGRGANYGYTF
size: NA
D: NA
J: TRBJ1-2
V: TRBV19

DNA: TGTGCCATCACACCAAGCCTCATGAACACTGAAGCTTTCTTT
CDR3: CAITPSLMNTEAFF
size: once
D: NA
J: TRBJ1-1
V: TRBV10-3

DNA: TGTGCCAGCAGCCAACTACCGGACATGAACACTGAAGCTTTCTTT
CDR3: CASSQLPDMNTEAFF
size: NA
D: NA
J: TRBJ1-1
V: TRBV9

DNA: TGTGCCAGCAGTTACTTCCAGGGAGGTGAAAAACTGTTTTTT
CDR3: CASSYFQGGEKLFF
size: NA
D: NA
J: TRBJ1-4
V: TRBV6-2/TRBV6-3

DNA: TGTGCCAGCAGCAAAGCCAGTCAACCCTCCTATAATTCACCCCTCCACTTT
CDR3: CASSKASQPSYNSPLHF
size: few
D: NA
J: TRBJ1-6
V: TRBV21-1

DNA: TGTGCCAGCAGTTATCCCCCTCACAGGGGGCGGTCACCCCTCCACTTT
CDR3: CASSYPPHRGRSPLHF
size: NA
D: TRBD1
J: TRBJ1-6
V: TRBV6-2/TRBV6-3

DNA: TGTGCCAGCAGCTTAGGGAGGGTCACTGAAGCTTTCTTT
CDR3: CASSLGRVTEAFF
size: NA
D: NA
J: TRBJ1-1
V: TRBV7-2

DNA: TGTGCCTGGAGTGTAGGGGGCGGCTTCCACACCGGGGAGCTGTTTTTT
CDR3: CAWSVGGGFHTGELFF
size: NA
D: TRBD1
J: TRBJ2-2
V: TRBV30

DNA: TGTGCCAGCAGCGTAGGGAATTCGGGAGGGCACGAGCAGTACTTC
CDR3: CASSVGNSGGHEQYF
size: few
D: TRBD2
J: TRBJ2-7
V: TRBV9

DNA: TGCGCCAGCAGCTTCCGGGACAGGGGGTACAATGAGCAGTTCTTC
CDR3: CASSFRDRGYNEQFF
size: few
D: TRBD1
J: TRBJ2-1
V: TRBV4-3

DNA: TGTGCCAGCAGAAGACAGGGGGGGTATGGCTACACCTTC
CDR3: CASRRQGGYGYTF
size: NA
D: TRBD1
J: TRBJ1-2
V: TRBV12-3/TRBV12-4

DNA: TGTGCCACACTAGACAGGGCCAGTGAGCAGTTCTTC
CDR3: CATLDRASEQFF
size: NA
D: TRBD1
J: TRBJ2-1
V: TRBV19

DNA: TGTGCCAGCACGGAGAGGGGGACCTATGGCTACACCTTC
CDR3: CASTERGTYGYTF
size: NA
D: NA
J: TRBJ1-2
V: TRBV9

DNA: TGCGCCAGCAGTGAGTCCAGGGGGCAAAAGACCCAGTACTTC
CDR3: CASSESRGQKTQYF
size: NA
D: TRBD1
J: TRBJ2-5
V: TRBV10-1

DNA: TGTGCCAGCAGTTTCCGACACCTGAACTATGGCTACACCTTC
CDR3: CASSFRHLNYGYTF
size: NA
D: NA
J: TRBJ1-2
V: TRBV6-5

DNA: TGTGCCAGCCGTGCGGGGGAAGTGAAGACTGAAGCTTTCTTT
CDR3: CASRAGEVKTEAFF
size: NA
D: NA
J: TRBJ1-1
V: TRBV9

DNA: TGTGCCAGCAGCCGTACAGGGGGCGGTAGGAGCACTGAAGCTTTCTTT
CDR3: CASSRTGGGRSTEAFF
size: NA
D: TRBD1
J: TRBJ1-1
V: TRBV5-6

DNA: TGTGCCAGCAGCCTGACAGGGGCGGATTCACCCCTCCACTTT
CDR3: CASSLTGADSPLHF
size: NA
D: TRBD1
J: TRBJ1-6
V: TRBV4-2

DNA: TGTGCCAGCAGCTTGGGACTAGTGATAAGCACAGATACGCAGTATTTT
CDR3: CASSLGLVISTDTQYF
size: NA
D: TRBD2
J: TRBJ2-3
V: TRBV7-2

DNA: TGCGCCAGCAGCCGGGATGGCCACACCCAACAAGAGACCCAGTACTTC
CDR3: CASSRDGHTQQETQYF
size: NA
D: NA
J: TRBJ2-5
V: TRBV5-1

DNA: TGTGCCAGCAGCCCGTCCAGTTTCGTGGCTGAAGCTTTCTTT
CDR3: CASSPSSFVAEAFF
size: NA
D: NA
J: TRBJ1-1
V: TRBV7-8

DNA: TGCGCCAGCAGTGAGTCGCGAGGAGCTAATGAAAAACTGTTTTTT
CDR3: CASSESRGANEKLFF
size: NA
D: NA
J: TRBJ1-4
V: TRBV10-1

DNA: TGTGCCAGCAGCCGGGTAGAGACCCAGTACTTC
CDR3: CASSRVETQYF
size: few
D: NA
J: TRBJ2-5
V: TRBV7-2

DNA: TGTGCCAGCGTCCTGACCCCGGGACAGTTCTACGAGCAGTACTTC
CDR3: CASVLTPGQFYEQYF
size: NA
D: TRBD1
J: TRBJ2-7
V: TRBV7-2

DNA: TGTGCCAGCCGGACAGGGTTCAATTCACCCCTCCACTTT
CDR3: CASRTGFNSPLHF
size: NA
D: TRBD1
J: TRBJ1-6
V: TRBV6-5

DNA: TGTGCCAGCTACGACCGTCGTTTACAGGCGGACACTGAAGCTTTCTTT
CDR3: CASYDRRLQADTEAFF
size: NA
D: NA
J: TRBJ1-1
V: TRBV11-2

DNA: TGTGCCAGCAGCTTGTTAAGTTCGGCAGGGGATACTGAAGCTTTCTTT
CDR3: CASSLLSSAGDTEAFF
size: NA
D: NA
J: TRBJ1-1
V: TRBV5-5

DNA: TGTGCCAGCAGTTTTAGGGACAGGGGCTATGGCTACACCTTC
CDR3: CASSFRDRGYGYTF
size: NA
D: TRBD1
J: TRBJ1-2
V: TRBV27

DNA: TGCGCCAGCAGCGGAGACAGATTCACTGAAGCTTTCTTT
CDR3: CASSGDRFTEAFF
size: NA
D: NA
J: TRBJ1-1
V: TRBV5-1

DNA: TGTGCCAGCAGCCCGGGAGGGGATACGCAGTATTTT
CDR3: CASSPGGDTQYF
size: NA
D: TRBD2
J: TRBJ2-3
V: TRBV25-1

DNA: TGTGCCAGCAGTTACTCGCCAGATAACTATGGCTACACCTTC
CDR3: CASSYSPDNYGYTF
size: NA
D: NA
J: TRBJ1-2
V: TRBV6-5

DNA: TGCGCCAGCAGCCAAGATTGGGGACAAGCCAATTCACCCCTCCACTTT
CDR3: CASSQDWGQANSPLHF
size: NA
D: NA
J: TRBJ1-6
V: TRBV4-1

DNA: TGCGCCAGCAGCTTGGACAGAGTATACAATGAGCAGTTCTTC
CDR3: CASSLDRVYNEQFF
size: NA
D: NA
J: TRBJ2-1
V: TRBV5-1

DNA: TGTGCCAGCAGTGTCCACAGGGGGAACGAGCAGTACTTC
CDR3: CASSVHRGNEQYF
size: NA
D: TRBD1
J: TRBJ2-7
V: TRBV6-4

DNA: TGTGCCAGCAGCACCCGACAGGGCGATGGCTACACCTTC
CDR3: CASSTRQGDGYTF
size: NA
D: TRBD1
J: TRBJ1-2
V: TRBV5-6

DNA: TGTGCCAGTTCCGGGACAGGGGTATCTGAAGCTTTCTTT
CDR3: CASSGTGVSEAFF
size: NA
D: TRBD1
J: TRBJ1-1
V: TRBV6-5